This T cell receptor beta chain was captured in a study of CD8+ T cells in alopecia areata (dated by TCRdb to the late 2010s). With respect to the entire study: Treated patients were enrolled in an open-label pilot trial of oral tofacitinib, 5 to 10 mg twice daily, for moderate-to-severe alopecia areata. Tofacitinib was given for 6 to 18 months, followed by 6 months of follow-up off drug to assess delayed response and recurrence. The study used high-throughput TCRbeta sequencing to examine T cell clonal expansion in alopecia areata, in both the C3H/HeJ mouse model and human patients. RNA was obtained with the PAXgene miRNA kit for fixed scalp, the miRNeasy kit for PBMCs, and the RNeasy kit for mouse skin. Scalp tissue and sorted CD4+ and CD8+ peripheral blood T cells from patchy and totalis/universalis alopecia areata patients and from healthy controls were covered by human TCRbeta sequencing. Tofacitinib-treated patients had biopsies at baseline and at 4 and 24 weeks of treatment, with a later scalp biopsy in several patients. The SALT score, which quantifies the percentage of affected scalp surface area, was used to measure disease severity in treated patients. immunoSEQ multiplex PCR using 35 Vbeta forward primers and 13 Jbeta reverse primers was used to amplify TCRbeta CDR3 regions. Scalp clonality was compared among normal scalp (n=4), patchy alopecia areata scalp (n=8), and alopecia totalis/universalis scalp (n=8).

Library preparation was by the immunoSEQ multiplex PCR assay. RNA was extracted from all samples and reverse transcribed into cDNA as template for TCR sequencing. SuperScript III was used for first-strand cDNA synthesis, primed with a 2:1 mix of oligo-dT and random hexamers. A synthetic immune receptor repertoire was used to gauge amplification bias, and whatever bias remained was removed computationally. The authors' pipeline ran thus. Raw reads were preprocessed to remove errors, and CDR3 was defined according to IMGT conventions as the region from the conserved cysteine to phenylalanine. Clonality was computed as 1 minus the Shannon entropy, with the entropy normalized by log2 of the number of productive unique TCRs. Whether each scalp clone was CD4 or CD8 was inferred by checking scalp TCRbeta sequences against the CD4 and CD8 repertoires from sorted blood. Drawn from immuneACCESS, this table holds only the in-frame rearrangements with V and J called that TCRdb kept. Clones are partly lost; checked studies trace under half to an unresolved V gene and leave the rest unexplained. V and J calls and clone size are copied from that table; D and trimming were computed from the DNA. In this sample the table shows a few hundred thousand clones, around 64% of which occur a single time. The ten largest make up 0.75% to 0.95% of the sample.

Broader findings and caveats from the paper: Many expanded lesional clones persisted in scalp and blood during tofacitinib treatment, which may partly explain relapse after stopping treatment. Scalp clonality and the number of expanded CD8+ clones among the top 100 scalp clones were significantly decreased by tofacitinib. Because the treated cohort was small and included a single nonresponder, larger studies are needed to assess links between baseline CD8+ expansion and response. Shared TCR sequences between patients were less evident than in mice, which may be partly attributable to HLA diversity in the patient population. Unlike mouse skin, which is dominated by gammadelta T cells, normal human skin has resident alphabeta T cells that are also sequenced, and this complicates analysis of the scalp TCR repertoire. Higher clonality and more expanded CD8+ clones were observed in lesional scalp than in normal scalp, particularly in alopecia totalis/universalis, a finding suggestive of antigenic drive.

The sample's treatment or condition label, in plain terms: oral pan-JAK inhibitor, 5-10 mg twice daily. Lesional scalp punch biopsies and peripheral blood were obtained from alopecia areata patients. PBMCs were isolated by density centrifugation and stained for CD3, CD4 and CD8, after which CD4+ and CD8+ T cells were sorted on a FACSAria. Points on this clone: Its antigen specificity is not known. No qualities accompany the bases; no much larger clone lies one base away.

Per the germline V gene (reference sequence), SGHNT is the CDR1 and YYREEE is the CDR2. The junction carries 4 bases between V and J, which are trimmed by 0 bases and 1 base respectively. Including the terminal cysteine and phenylalanine, the CDR3 comprises 13 residues. The retained sequence is limited to the CDR3, 39 bases, with the frame set at the first base. The sample consisted of CD4+ T cells sorted from blood, taken between weeks 51 and 52, from a patient treated with tofacitinib. The TCR comes from a human donor with alopecia areata. The chain is assembled from TRBV5-4 and TRBJ1-1, with no reliable assignment of the D segment. The CDR3 protein: CASSLAGNTEAFF. The DNA is as follows: TGTGCCAGCAGCTTGGCGGGGAACACTGAAGCTTTCTTT.